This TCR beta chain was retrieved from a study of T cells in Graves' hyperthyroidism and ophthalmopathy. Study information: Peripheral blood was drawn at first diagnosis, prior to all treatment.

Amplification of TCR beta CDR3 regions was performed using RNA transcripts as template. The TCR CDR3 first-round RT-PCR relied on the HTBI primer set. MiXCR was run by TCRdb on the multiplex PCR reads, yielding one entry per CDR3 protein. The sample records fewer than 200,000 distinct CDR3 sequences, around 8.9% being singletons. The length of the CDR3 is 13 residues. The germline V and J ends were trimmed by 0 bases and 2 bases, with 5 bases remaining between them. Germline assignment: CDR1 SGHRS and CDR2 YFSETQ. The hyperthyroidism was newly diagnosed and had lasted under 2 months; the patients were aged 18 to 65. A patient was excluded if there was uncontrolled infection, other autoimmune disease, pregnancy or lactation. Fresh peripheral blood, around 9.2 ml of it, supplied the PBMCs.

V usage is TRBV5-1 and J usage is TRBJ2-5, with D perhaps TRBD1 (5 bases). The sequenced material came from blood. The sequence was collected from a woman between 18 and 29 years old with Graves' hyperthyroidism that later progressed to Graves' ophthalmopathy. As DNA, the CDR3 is TGCGCCAGCAGCTTGGGGACACAAGAGACCCAGTACTTC. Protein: CASSLGTQETQYF.